The 26 T cell receptor beta chains presented below share a single source sample, sequenced in a study of identical twins. TCRdb redid the calling of the 5' RACE reads with MiXCR, one entry per CDR3 protein. The table shows some 590,000 distinct CDR3 sequences, with roughly 9.5% occurring only once. A further study also used this sample, focusing on yellow fever vaccine responses in identical twins.

Material: PBMCs. The origin of the receptors is a woman aged 18-30 years in good health.

The rearrangement uses TRBV20-1 and TRBJ2-5; TRBD2 matches 8 bases. V dropped 4 bases and J dropped 5; count of bases not matched to a gene: 9. The CDR3 consists of 14 residues. Germline assignment: CDR1 DFQATT and CDR2 SNEGSKA (reference sequence). CDR3 in amino acids: CSATYLAGRETQYF. CDR3 sequence (DNA): TGCAGTGCTACATATCTAGCGGGCCGGGAGACCCAGTACTTC.

This clonotype was recorded many times. This chain joins TRBV5-6 and TRBJ2-1; no reliable D call. Germline values: CDR1 SGHDT, CDR2 YYEEEE. This CDR3 region has 13 residues. V was cut by 0 bases and J by 6 bases, with 7 bases left in between. CDR3 amino acids: CASSLVQVNEQFF. DNA of the CDR3: TGTGCCAGCAGCTTGGTTCAGGTCAATGAGCAGTTCTTC.

This clonotype came up a few times. The CDR3 reads CASSPRHLSYTPYEQYF. The DNA for the CDR3 is TGTGCCAGCAGTCCCCGACACCTCTCCTATACACCCTACGAGCAGTACTTC. The chain couples TRBV12-3 or TRBV12-4 to TRBJ2-7; D is undetermined. The CDR3 totals 17 residues. The V end lost 5 bases, the J end lost 2 bases, and 22 bases lay between the germline ends.

The V call is TRBV7-3, the J call TRBJ2-5; a weak D match, TRBD1 (6 bases). The V end was cut by 7 bases, the J end by 5 bases, with 14 bases between. The CDR3 runs to 13 residues. CDR1 and CDR2 (germline): SGHTA, FQGTGA. This CDR3 reads CASMGADRETQYF. CDR3 bases: TGTGCCAGCATGGGGGCCGACAGGGAGACCCAGTACTTC.

V and J are TRBV7-9 and TRBJ1-6; 7 bases align to TRBD1. V shed 8 bases and J 7 bases; nucleotides not matched to a gene: 2. Germline assignment: CDR1 SEHNR and CDR2 FQNEAQ (reference sequence). CDR3 length: 12 amino acids. The DNA for the CDR3 is TGTGCCAGCGGGACAGAGAATTCACCCCTCCACTTT. This gives the protein CASGTENSPLHF.

The chain joins TRBV7-9 to TRBJ2-2; 9 nucleotides match TRBD2. With 9 bases clipped from V and 1 base from J, the junction kept 9 bases outside the gene matches. The germline V gene has CDR1 SEHNR and CDR2 FQNEAQ (reference sequence). The CDR3 covers 16 residues. The CDR3 protein is CASGVSGGLNTGELFF. The CDR3 coding sequence is TGTGCCAGTGGCGTTAGCGGGGGCCTGAACACCGGGGAGCTGTTTTTT.

This clonotype has only a few counts. V and J are TRBV4-3 and TRBJ2-7; D unresolved. Germline CDR1 LGHNA, CDR2 YSLEER. The CDR3 totals 16 residues. With 0 bases removed from V and 3 bases from J, the gap between germline ends came to 15 bases. Here the CDR3 reads CASSQESAGKSYEQYF. The CDR3 DNA reads as TGCGCCAGCAGCCAAGAGTCAGCCGGTAAGAGCTACGAGCAGTACTTC.

This clonotype was seen more than once but under ten times. This chain links TRBV12-3 or TRBV12-4 with TRBJ2-3, with D possibly being TRBD1 (8 bases). The CDR3 loop spans 16 amino acids. V was shortened by 6 bases and J by 5 bases, with 21 bases between the two germline ends. The CDR3 bases are TGTGCCAGCAGGGGAGGACAGGGATGGGGGGGAGATACGCAGTATTTT. Its translation is CASRGGQGWGGDTQYF.

The rearrangement uses TRBV5-1 and TRBJ2-3; 8 positions match TRBD2. Per the germline V gene, CDR1 is SGHRS and CDR2 is YFSETQ. The CDR3 runs to 16 residues. With V trimmed by 5 bases and J by 2 bases, 10 bases remained unmatched. This CDR3 reads CASRPGLDYFTDTQYF. For the CDR3, the DNA is TGCGCCAGCAGACCGGGACTAGATTACTTCACAGATACGCAGTATTTT.

This clonotype was counted only a few times. The V and J genes are TRBV18 and TRBJ2-7; no clear D. This CDR3 contains 13 residues. V lost 5 bases, J lost 3 bases, and 11 bases lay in between. Germline V gene data show CDR1 as KGHSH and CDR2 as LQKENI. The chain's CDR3 is CASSSRKDYEQYF. DNA of the CDR3: TGTGCCAGCTCAAGTAGAAAGGACTACGAGCAGTACTTC. The full variable domain, completed using reference TRBV18 and TRBJ2-7, is NAGVMQNPRHLVRRRGQEARLRCSPMKGHSHVYWYRQLPEEGLKFMVYLQKENIIDESGMPKERFSAEFPKEGPSILRIQQVVRGDSAAYFCASSSRKDYEQYFGPGTRLTVT.

This clonotype was counted a few times. V usage is TRBV5-1 and J usage is TRBJ2-1, with 14 bases lining up with TRBD2. Unmatched junction bases numbered 8, after V lost 6 bases and J lost 9 bases. Germline V gene lookup returns CDR1 SGHRS and CDR2 YFSETQ. The CDR3 totals 15 residues. This CDR3 reads CASNMGLAGVGEQFF. CDR3 in DNA: TGCGCCAGCAACATGGGACTAGCGGGAGTCGGTGAGCAGTTCTTC.

Ten or more counts support this clonotype. This sequence joins TRBV29-1 and TRBJ1-1; TRBD1 might be the D (6 bases). CDR1 and CDR2 from the germline V gene are SQVTM and ANQGSEA. Deletions cut 3 bases from V and 4 bases from J, with 21 bases between. This CDR3 is built from 16 residues. CDR3 in amino acids: CSVENPYQGHGTEAFF. Written as DNA, the CDR3 is TGCAGCGTTGAGAACCCATACCAGGGGCACGGCACTGAAGCTTTCTTT. Full variable domain (missing parts from reference TRBV29-1 and TRBJ1-1): SAVISQKPSRDICQRGTSLTIQCQVDSQVTMMFWYRQQPGQSLTLIATANQGSEATYESGFVIDKFPISRPNLTFSTLTVSNMSPEDSSIYLCSVENPYQGHGTEAFFGQGTRLTVV.

As concerns this clonotype: A read error may be the cause here, since a much bigger clone is one base away. The V gene is TRBV10-3, the J gene TRBJ2-2, with D possibly matching TRBD2 (7 bases). The germline gives CDR1 ENHRY, CDR2 SYGVKD. V was clipped by 8 bases and J by 0 bases, with 19 bases between them. The CDR3 has 17 residues. The CDR3 DNA follows: TGTGCCATCTGTGGGAGATTAGGGGGGGCGAACACCGGGGAGCTGTTTTTT. Its protein is CAICGRLGGANTGELFF.

In this sample, this clonotype turned up many times. The chain uses TRBV24-1 and TRBJ2-2; 8 bases match TRBD2. The CDR3 covers 13 residues. V was pared by 8 bases and J by 6 bases, with 4 bases of the junction left unmatched. Germline V gene data show CDR1 as KGHDR and CDR2 as SFDVKD. The CDR3 bases are TGTGCCACCACCAGCGGGGGTTCCGGGGAGCTGTTTTTT. Translation: CATTSGGSGELFF.

The chain joins TRBV5-6 to TRBJ2-5; 8 bases fit TRBD1. Trimming took 0 bases from V and 2 from J; bases not matched to a gene: 3. The germline gives CDR1 SGHDT, CDR2 YYEEEE. The CDR3 has 15 residues. In nucleotides, the CDR3 is TGTGCCAGCAGCTTGGCGGGACAGGCGCAAGAGACCCAGTACTTC. As protein: CASSLAGQAQETQYF.

This rearrangement joins TRBV9 to TRBJ1-2; the match to TRBD1 covers 9 bases. Germline loops: CDR1 SGDLS, CDR2 YYNGEE. This CDR3 spans 12 amino acids. V lost 5 bases, J lost 6 bases, and 2 bases stayed unmatched. CDR3 region: CASRTGGNGYTF. For the CDR3, the DNA is TGTGCCAGCAGGACAGGGGGAAATGGCTACACCTTC.

In this sample, this clonotype turned up many times. The chain employs TRBV20-1 and TRBJ1-6; 8 nucleotides align to TRBD1. The V segment lost 4 bases and the J segment 6 bases; nucleotides outside the gene matches: 2. Per germline, CDR1 DFQATT and CDR2 SNEGSKA (reference sequence). The CDR3 is 13 amino acids. The CDR3 sequence: CSATGQGNSPLHF. The CDR3 DNA reads TGCAGTGCTACCGGACAGGGTAATTCACCCCTCCACTTT.

This clonotype turned up a few times. The rearrangement joins TRBV18 to TRBJ1-5, with D perhaps TRBD1 (5 bases). Looked up from germline, CDR1 is KGHSH and CDR2 is LQKENI. The V and J ends lost 3 bases and 3 bases respectively, with 12 bases between them. The CDR3 consists of 15 residues. The CDR3 sequence: CASSPSLDNNQPQHF. As DNA, the CDR3 is TGTGCCAGCTCACCTAGTTTGGACAACAATCAGCCCCAGCATTTT.

This clonotype has more than one count but fewer than ten. The chain links TRBV20-1 to TRBJ2-6, with a tentative D call TRBD1 (6 bases). Trimming took off 0 bases at V and 4 bases at J, with 10 bases between the two ends. The CDR3 runs 15 residues. The germline V gene encodes CDR1 DFQATT and CDR2 SNEGSKA (reference sequence). CDR3: CSARDQGPGANVLTF. In DNA form, the CDR3 reads TGCAGTGCTAGAGATCAGGGGCCAGGGGCCAACGTCCTGACTTTC.

This clonotype was counted a few times. The J gene is TRBJ2-3, the V gene TRBV6-4; D is perhaps TRBD2 (5 bases). CDR3 size: 13 residues. Germline V gives CDR1 MRHNA, CDR2 SNTAGT. Trimming removed 4 bases at V and 6 bases at J, with 11 bases between. CDR3 sequence reads: CASSVTPGDTQYF. The CDR3 DNA reads as TGTGCCAGCAGTGTCACCCCGGGGGATACGCAGTATTTT.

This clonotype occurred a few times. This rearrangement joins TRBV2 to TRBJ2-3, with 10 bases fitting TRBD2. The V gene end was trimmed by 4 bases and the J gene end by 3 bases; junction bases not matched to a gene: 4. Germline loops: CDR1 SNHLY, CDR2 FYNNEI. This CDR3 is built from 15 residues. As DNA, the CDR3 is TGTGCCAGCAGTGGAGGACTAGCGGTAACAGATACGCAGTATTTT. Amino acid sequence: CASSGGLAVTDTQYF.

This clonotype came up a few times. The gene calls are TRBV4-3 and TRBJ2-2, with D perhaps matching TRBD1 or TRBD2 (5 bases each). Germline V gives CDR1 LGHNA, CDR2 YSLEER. Trimming cost V 4 bases and J 6 bases, with 9 bases left between them. This CDR3 is 13 amino acids long. The CDR3 loop reads CASSRRGAGELFF. CDR3 nucleotides: TGCGCCAGCAGCCGTCGGGGCGCCGGGGAGCTGTTTTTT.

This clonotype occurred a few times. This chain joins TRBV9 and TRBJ2-7, with 8 bases aligning to TRBD1. The CDR3 contains 14 residues. Germline trimming cut 9 bases from V and 5 bases from J; bases unmatched to any gene: 13. From germline, CDR1 is SGDLS and CDR2 YYNGEE. This chain's CDR3 is CATSSGPGGNEQYF. The CDR3 DNA follows: TGTGCCACATCCTCTGGGCCAGGGGGCAACGAGCAGTACTTC.

The CDR3 sequence is CASSAAGLPETQYF. The CDR3, as DNA: TGCGCCAGCAGCGCTGCGGGGTTACCGGAGACCCAGTACTTC. The rearrangement joins TRBV5-1 to TRBJ2-5; weak D call: TRBD2 (6 bases). CDR1 and CDR2 from the germline V gene are SGHRS and YFSETQ. Between the trimmed V and J ends, which lost 4 bases and 5 bases, there was a span of 15 bases. CDR3 length: 14 residues. Together with reference TRBV5-1 and TRBJ2-5, the CDR3 gives the full variable domain: KAGVTQTPRYLIKTRGQQVTLSCSPISGHRSVSWYQQTPGQGLQFLFEYFSETQRNKGNFPGRFSGRQFSNSRSEMNVSTLELGDSALYLCASSAAGLPETQYFGPGTRLLVL.

The table lists this clonotype with a few counts. In DNA, the CDR3 is TGCGCCAGCAGCTTGGATAGCGGGACGGTGTACCCACCCTACGAGCAGTACTTC. Translation: CASSLDSGTVYPPYEQYF. The rearrangement uses TRBV5-1 and TRBJ2-7; 8 nucleotides agree with TRBD2. This CDR3 has 18 residues. Looked up from germline, CDR1 is SGHRS and CDR2 is YFSETQ. Trimming removed 0 bases from V and 2 bases from J; junction bases left unmatched: 13.

The chain combines TRBV12-3 or TRBV12-4 with TRBJ2-6, with a tentative D call TRBD1 (6 bases). This CDR3 comprises 17 residues. The V and J ends lost 7 bases and 0 bases respectively, with 16 bases between them. The CDR3 nucleotides read TGTGCCAGCACCGACAGGCAATTCGACTCTGGGGCCAACGTCCTGACTTTC. Residues: CASTDRQFDSGANVLTF.